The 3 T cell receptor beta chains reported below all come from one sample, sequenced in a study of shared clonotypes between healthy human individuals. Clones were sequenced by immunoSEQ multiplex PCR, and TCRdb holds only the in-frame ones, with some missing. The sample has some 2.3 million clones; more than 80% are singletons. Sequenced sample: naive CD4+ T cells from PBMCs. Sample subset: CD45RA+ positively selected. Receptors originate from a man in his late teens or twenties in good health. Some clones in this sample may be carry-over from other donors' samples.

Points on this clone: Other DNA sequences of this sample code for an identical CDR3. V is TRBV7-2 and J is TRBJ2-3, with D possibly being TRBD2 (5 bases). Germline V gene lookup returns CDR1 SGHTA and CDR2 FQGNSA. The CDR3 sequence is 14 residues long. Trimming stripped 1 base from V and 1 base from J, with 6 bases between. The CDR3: CASSLGAGTDTQYF. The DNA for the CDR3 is TGTGCCAGCAGCTTAGGAGCGGGCACAGATACGCAGTATTTT.

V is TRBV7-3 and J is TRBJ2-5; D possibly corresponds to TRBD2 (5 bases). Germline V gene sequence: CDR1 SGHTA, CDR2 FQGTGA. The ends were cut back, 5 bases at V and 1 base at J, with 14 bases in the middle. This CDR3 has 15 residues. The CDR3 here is CASSLRGWGQETQYF. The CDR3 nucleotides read TGTGCCAGCAGCCTCCGGGGTTGGGGCCAAGAGACCCAGTACTTC.

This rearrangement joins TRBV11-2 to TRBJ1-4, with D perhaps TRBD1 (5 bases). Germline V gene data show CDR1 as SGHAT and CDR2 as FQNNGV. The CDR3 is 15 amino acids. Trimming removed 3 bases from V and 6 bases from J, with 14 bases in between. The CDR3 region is CASSFRVVGDEKLFF. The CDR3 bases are TGTGCCAGCAGCTTTAGAGTTGTGGGGGATGAAAAACTGTTTTTT.